This section outlines one T cell receptor beta chain sequence together with its context. This sample is drawn from a study of blood T cells in healthy people across ages. Combining a sample-barcoded 5' primer with a J-beta primer mix, a second PCR ran for roughly 6 to 11 cycles. TCRdb reprocessed the 5' RACE reads with MiXCR, giving one entry per CDR3 protein. Among fewer than 1 million distinct CDR3 sequences, 40% to 50% were seen once, and the ten largest hold approximately 20%. Source material: blood. The receptor was derived from a man aged 60-69 years in good health.

The CDR3: CASRDRSWEPQHF. In DNA form, the CDR3 reads TGTGCCAGTAGAGACAGGTCGTGGGAACCCCAGCATTTT. The chain has TRBV19 and TRBJ1-5; tentative D call: TRBD1 (6 bases). Trimming shortened V by 6 bases and J by 10 bases, and 16 bases separated the two germline ends. CDR1 LNHDA and CDR2 SQIVND come from the germline V gene (reference sequence). The CDR3 has 13 amino acids.